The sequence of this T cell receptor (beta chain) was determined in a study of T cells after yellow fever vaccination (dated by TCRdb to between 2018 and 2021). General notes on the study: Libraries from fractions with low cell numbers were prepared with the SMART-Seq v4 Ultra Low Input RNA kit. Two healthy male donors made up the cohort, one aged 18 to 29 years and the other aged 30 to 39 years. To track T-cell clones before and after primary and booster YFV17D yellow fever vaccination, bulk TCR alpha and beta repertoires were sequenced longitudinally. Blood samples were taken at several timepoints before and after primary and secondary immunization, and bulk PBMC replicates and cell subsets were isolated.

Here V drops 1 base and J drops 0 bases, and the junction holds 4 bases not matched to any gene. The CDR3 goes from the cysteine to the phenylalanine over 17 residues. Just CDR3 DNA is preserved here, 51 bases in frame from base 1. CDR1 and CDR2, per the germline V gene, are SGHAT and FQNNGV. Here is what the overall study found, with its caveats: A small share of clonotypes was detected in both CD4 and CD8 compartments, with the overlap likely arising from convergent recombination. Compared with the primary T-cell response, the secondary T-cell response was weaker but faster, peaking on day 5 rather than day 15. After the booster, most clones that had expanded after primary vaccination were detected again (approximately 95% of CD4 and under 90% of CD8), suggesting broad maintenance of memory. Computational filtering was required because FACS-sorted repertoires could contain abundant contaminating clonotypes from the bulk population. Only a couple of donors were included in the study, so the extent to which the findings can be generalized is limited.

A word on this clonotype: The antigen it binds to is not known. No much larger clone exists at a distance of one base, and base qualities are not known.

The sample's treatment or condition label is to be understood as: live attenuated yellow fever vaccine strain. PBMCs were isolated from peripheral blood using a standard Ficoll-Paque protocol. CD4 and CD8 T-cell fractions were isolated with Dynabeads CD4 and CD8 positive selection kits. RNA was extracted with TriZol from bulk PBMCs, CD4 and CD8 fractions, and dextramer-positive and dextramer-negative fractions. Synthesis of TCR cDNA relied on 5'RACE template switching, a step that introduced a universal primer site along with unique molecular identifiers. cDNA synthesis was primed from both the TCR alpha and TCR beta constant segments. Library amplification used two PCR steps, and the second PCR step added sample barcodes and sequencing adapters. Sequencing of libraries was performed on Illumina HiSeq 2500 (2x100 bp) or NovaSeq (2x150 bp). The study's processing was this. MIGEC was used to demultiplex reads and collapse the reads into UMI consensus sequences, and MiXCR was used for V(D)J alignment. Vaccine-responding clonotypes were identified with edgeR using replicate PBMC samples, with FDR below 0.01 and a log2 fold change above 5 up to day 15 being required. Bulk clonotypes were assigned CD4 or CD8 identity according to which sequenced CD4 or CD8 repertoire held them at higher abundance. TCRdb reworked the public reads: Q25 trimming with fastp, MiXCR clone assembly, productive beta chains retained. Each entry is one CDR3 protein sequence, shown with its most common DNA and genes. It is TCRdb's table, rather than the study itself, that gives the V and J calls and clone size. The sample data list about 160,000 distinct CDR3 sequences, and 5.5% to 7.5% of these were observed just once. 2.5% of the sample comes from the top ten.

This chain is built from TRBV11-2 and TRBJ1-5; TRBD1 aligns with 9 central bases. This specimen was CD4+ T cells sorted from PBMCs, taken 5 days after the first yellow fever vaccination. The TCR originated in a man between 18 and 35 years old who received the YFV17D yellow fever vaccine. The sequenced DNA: TGTGCCAGCAGCTTAGTGAACAGGGGGCTTAGCAATCAGCCCCAGCATTTT. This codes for CASSLVNRGLSNQPQHF.